Presented here are 15 T cell receptor beta chains from one specimen sequenced in a study of cytotoxic CD8 clonotypes in ibrutinib-treated CLL. The repertoire was sequenced with immunoSEQ multiplex PCR; TCRdb's copy has only in-frame clones and lacks some. The data contain about 270,000 clones, 70% to 80% of them seen just once; the ten biggest clones take up 5.6%. Sequences were derived from PBMCs, sampled at disease progression, from a patient treated with ibrutinib. These TCRs come from a human donor with chronic lymphocytic leukemia.

V gene TRBV4-1 combines with J gene TRBJ1-2, with D unclear. Trimming pared 2 bases from V and 1 base from J, leaving 20 bases between. This CDR3 region has 18 residues. Germline CDR1 and CDR2: MGHRA and YSYEKL. This CDR3 is CASSQSPSRGAINYGYTF. As DNA, the CDR3 is TGCGCCAGCAGCCAAAGTCCCTCGAGAGGTGCCATTAACTATGGCTACACCTTC.

This clone was seen more than once but under ten times. V gene TRBV5-6 combines with J gene TRBJ1-5; 8 bases align to TRBD1. The length of the CDR3 is 16 residues. The germline V gene has CDR1 SGHDT and CDR2 YYEEEE. The V and J ends lost 4 bases and 1 base, in that order; junction bases with no gene match: 7. The CDR3 loop reads CASSGAGTGSNQPQHF. For the CDR3, the DNA is TGTGCCAGCAGCGGAGCCGGGACAGGCAGCAATCAGCCCCAGCATTTT. Full variable domain (outside the CDR3, taken from reference TRBV5-6 and TRBJ1-5): DAGVTQSPTHLIKTRGQQVTLRCSPKSGHDTVSWYQQALGQGPQFIFQYYEEEERQRGNFPDRFSGHQFPNYSSELNVNALLLGDSALYLCASSGAGTGSNQPQHFGDGTRLSIL.

This chain connects TRBV9 to TRBJ2-2; 11 bases match TRBD1. The J segment lost 7 bases and the V segment lost 3 bases, leaving 2 bases of the junction unmatched. The CDR3 totals 14 residues. Germline assignment: CDR1 SGDLS and CDR2 YYNGEE. DNA of the CDR3: TGTGCCAGCAGCGAGGGACAGGGGGGCGGGGAGCTGTTTTTT. Protein product: CASSEGQGGGELFF. Full variable domain (rest looked up from reference TRBV9 and TRBJ2-2): DSGVTQTPKHLITATGQRVTLRCSPRSGDLSVYWYQQSLDQGLQFLIQYYNGEERAKGNILERFSAQQFPDLHSELNLSSLELGDSALYFCASSEGQGGGELFFGEGSRLTVL.

This clone has only a few counts. This chain uses TRBV4-1 with TRBJ1-3; the match to TRBD1 covers 12 bases. The CDR3 has 15 amino acids. After removal of 3 bases from V and 8 bases from J, the junction contained 5 bases not matched to a gene. Germline assignment: CDR1 MGHRA and CDR2 YSYEKL. The CDR3 DNA sequence: TGCGCCAGCAGCCACGGGACAGGGGGCTTGGACACCATATATTTT. Encoded protein: CASSHGTGGLDTIYF.

V and J are TRBV19 and TRBJ2-7; D remains unclear. Per the germline V gene, CDR1 is LNHDA and CDR2 is SQIVND (reference sequence). This CDR3 region has 12 residues. The V end was cut by 5 bases, the J end by 3 bases, with 8 bases between. The CDR3 DNA reads TGTGCCAGTAGTGTCTGGGGCTACGAGCAGTACTTC. Protein: CASSVWGYEQYF.

The chain joins TRBV19 to TRBJ2-3, with D perhaps matching TRBD2 (6 bases). Germline CDR1 is LNHDA and CDR2 is SQIVND (reference sequence). The V end was cut by 0 bases, the J end by 0 bases, with 13 bases between. The length of the CDR3 is 17 residues. This chain's CDR3 is CASSIEWRGVSTDTQYF. In DNA form, the CDR3 reads TGTGCCAGTAGTATAGAATGGCGCGGGGTGAGCACAGATACGCAGTATTTT. Together with reference TRBV19 and TRBJ2-3, the CDR3 gives the full variable domain: DGGITQSPKYLFRKEGQNVTLSCEQNLNHDAMYWYRQDPGQGLRLIYYSQIVNDFQKGDIAEGYSVSREKKESFPLTVTSAQKNPTAFYLCASSIEWRGVSTDTQYFGPGTRLTVL.

This chain connects TRBV19 to TRBJ1-1; D uncertain. Trimming shortened V by 3 bases and J by 3 bases, and 8 bases separated the two germline ends. The CDR3 sequence is 13 residues long. The germline CDR1 and CDR2 sequences are LNHDA and SQIVND (reference sequence). In nucleotides, the CDR3 is TGTGCCAGTAGTATCGGGTCTTACACTGAAGCTTTCTTT. It specifies CASSIGSYTEAFF.

The chain links TRBV29-1 to TRBJ2-2; 7 bases fit TRBD1. Germline V CDR1 and CDR2: SQVTM, ANQGSEA. This CDR3 spans 13 amino acids. V lost 6 bases, J lost 6 bases, and 7 bases stayed unmatched. The CDR3 loop reads CSVTGTVAGELFF. Here the CDR3 DNA reads TGCAGCGTCACCGGGACAGTCGCCGGGGAGCTGTTTTTT.

This clone was observed a single time. This sequence joins TRBV7-3 and TRBJ2-1; 12 nucleotides align to TRBD2. Germline CDR1 is SGHTA and CDR2 is FQGTGA. After removal of 0 bases from V and 7 bases from J, the junction contained 1 base not matched to a gene. This CDR3 is 15 amino acids long. The CDR3 nucleotides are TGTGCCAGCAGCTTAACTGGACTAGCGGGAAATGAGCAGTTCTTC. Protein sequence: CASSLTGLAGNEQFF. Full variable domain (remainder filled in from reference TRBV7-3 and TRBJ2-1): GAGVSQTPSNKVTEKGKYVELRCDPISGHTALYWYRQSLGQGPEFLIYFQGTGAADDSGLPNDRFFAVRPEGSVSTLKIQRTERGDSAVYLCASSLTGLAGNEQFFGPGTRLTVL.

V is TRBV10-2 and J is TRBJ1-1, with 7 bases that match TRBD1. Germline CDR1 is WSHSY and CDR2 is SAAADI. The CDR3 has 14 amino acids. Trimming removed 6 bases from V and 0 bases from J; junction bases left unmatched: 4. The CDR3 is CASSVGTVNTEAFF. For the CDR3, the DNA is TGCGCCAGCAGCGTAGGGACAGTGAACACTGAAGCTTTCTTT.

The CDR3 is CASSPRSEPYEQYF. CDR3 nucleotides: TGTGCCAGCTCACCACGGTCGGAACCCTACGAGCAGTACTTC. The chain uses TRBV18 and TRBJ2-7; D gene uncertain. Germline loops: CDR1 KGHSH, CDR2 LQKENI. Trimming removed 1 base at V and 2 bases at J, with 9 bases between. The CDR3 is 14 amino acids.

In this sample, this clone turned up a few times. The chain employs TRBV5-5 and TRBJ2-7; 10 bases agree with TRBD1. Germline CDR1 SGHKS, CDR2 YYEKEE (reference sequence). The V segment lost 4 bases and the J segment 5 bases; nucleotides outside the gene matches: 9. This CDR3 is 15 amino acids long. CDR3 nucleotide sequence: TGTGCCAGCAGCCCCGCCGGGACAGGGGTTCACGAGCAGTACTTC. Its protein is CASSPAGTGVHEQYF.

This chain links TRBV5-4 with TRBJ2-3; D unresolved. This CDR3 spans 14 amino acids. Germline-derived CDR1 and CDR2 are SGHNT and YYREEE (reference sequence). Deletions cut 4 bases from V and 2 bases from J, with 11 bases between. The CDR3 sequence: CASSRYSTTDTQYF. CDR3 DNA sequence: TGTGCCAGCAGCCGATACTCGACCACAGATACGCAGTATTTT.

This chain connects TRBV7-3 to TRBJ2-2; maybe TRBD2 (5 bases). This CDR3 is 14 amino acids long. V gave up 5 bases and J gave up 1 base, with 8 bases separating them. Germline CDR1 reads SGHTA; CDR2 reads FQGTGA. The CDR3 here is CASSRSGNTGELFF. The CDR3 coding sequence is TGTGCCAGCAGCAGGAGCGGGAACACCGGGGAGCTGTTTTTT.

CDR3 DNA: TGTGCCAGCTCATTGGCCGGGACAAATACAGATACGCAGTATTTT. Its translation is CASSLAGTNTDTQYF. This chain connects TRBV18 to TRBJ2-3; tentative D call: TRBD1 (6 bases). The germline V gene has CDR1 KGHSH and CDR2 LQKENI. Trimming took off 5 bases at V and 3 bases at J, with 15 bases between the two ends. This CDR3 region has 15 residues. Using reference TRBV18 and TRBJ2-3 for the parts outside the CDR3, the full variable domain is NAGVMQNPRHLVRRRGQEARLRCSPMKGHSHVYWYRQLPEEGLKFMVYLQKENIIDESGMPKERFSAEFPKEGPSILRIQQVVRGDSAAYFCASSLAGTNTDTQYFGPGTRLTVL.